This entry lists 30 T cell receptor beta chains sequenced from one sample in a study of human T cells and chemical hapten exposure. One entry per CDR3 protein results from TCRdb running MiXCR on the RACE reads. The table has about 120,000 distinct CDR3 sequences, roughly 14% seen once. Noted time point: pre-sensitization, week 0. As to treatment: therapeutic diphenylcyclopropenone sensitization with weekly scalp DPC. Sample: whole blood, taken in connection with sensitization to the hapten diphenylcyclopropenone (DPC). The receptors stem from a woman younger than 35 with alopecia areata. Some clones in this sample may be carry-over from other donors' samples.

The chain recombines TRBV6-2 or TRBV6-3 with TRBJ2-5; TRBD2 matches 13 bases. V was pared by 6 bases and J by 2 bases, with 6 bases of the junction left unmatched. Per the germline V gene, CDR1 is MNHEY and CDR2 is SVGEGT. CDR3 length: 16 residues. CDR3 bases: TGTGCCAGCAGCGGACTAGCGGGGGCCCTTCAAGAGACCCAGTACTTC. This codes for CASSGLAGALQETQYF.

This clonotype was seen many times. The genes are TRBV3-1 and TRBJ2-6; D not resolved. The CDR3 is 16 residues long. Germline-derived CDR1 and CDR2 are LGHDT and YNNKEL (reference sequence). Deletions cut 4 bases from V and 4 bases from J, with 14 bases between. The CDR3 spells CASSLSAEGGANVLTF. CDR3 nucleotide sequence: TGTGCCAGCAGCCTTTCAGCAGAAGGGGGGGCCAACGTCCTGACTTTC. Complete variable domain (other parts from reference TRBV3-1 and TRBJ2-6): DTAVSQTPKYLVTQMGNDKSIKCEQNLGHDTMYWYKQDSKKFLKIMFSYNNKELIINETVPNRFSPKSPDKAHLNLHINSLELGDSAVYFCASSLSAEGGANVLTFGAGSRLTVL.

This clonotype showed up many times. The J gene is TRBJ2-7, the V gene TRBV6-2 or TRBV6-3; 7 positions match TRBD2. The CDR3 runs 15 residues. The V gene end was trimmed by 4 bases and the J gene end by 6 bases; junction bases not matched to a gene: 12. Germline lookup yields CDR1 MNHEY and CDR2 SVGEGT. The CDR3 loop is CASSSAGTSGGEQYF. For the CDR3, the DNA is TGTGCCAGCAGTTCTGCCGGGACCTCGGGGGGCGAGCAGTACTTC.

At least ten counts were recorded for this clonotype. The V gene is TRBV18, the J gene TRBJ2-3, with 7 bases that match TRBD1. CDR3 length equals 15 residues. Per the germline V gene, CDR1 is KGHSH and CDR2 is LQKENI. The V gene end was trimmed by 4 bases and the J gene end by 4 bases; junction bases not matched to a gene: 8. The CDR3 DNA follows: TGTGCCAGCTCACAAACTAGAGGGGGCGCAGATACGCAGTATTTT. Translated, it gives CASSQTRGGADTQYF.

This clonotype appeared a few times. J is TRBJ2-4 and V is TRBV20-1; D ambiguous. The CDR3 consists of 12 residues. Germline CDR1 and CDR2: DFQATT and SNEGSKA (reference sequence). The ends were cut back, 8 bases at V and 8 bases at J, with 16 bases in the middle. In nucleotides, the CDR3 is TGCAGTCCGTATCCCACTATCGACATTCAGTACTTC. Protein sequence: CSPYPTIDIQYF.

This clonotype showed up just a few times. V is TRBV30 and J is TRBJ1-6; D possibly corresponds to TRBD1 (5 bases). This CDR3 has 12 residues. Germline assignment: CDR1 GTSNPN and CDR2 SVGIG (reference sequence). Trimming cost V 0 bases and J 9 bases, with 6 bases left between them. The CDR3 DNA reads TGTGCCTGGAGTGTACAGGCTTCACCCCTCCACTTT. Translation gives CAWSVQASPLHF.

This chain connects TRBV9 to TRBJ2-3; D gene unclear. Germline assignment: CDR1 SGDLS and CDR2 YYNGEE. The germline V and J ends were trimmed by 3 bases and 0 bases, with 8 bases remaining between them. This CDR3 is 14 amino acids long. The CDR3 nucleotides read TGTGCCAGCAGCGGGTCGACCAGCACAGATACGCAGTATTTT. The encoded protein is CASSGSTSTDTQYF.

This clonotype was observed a handful of times. This chain uses TRBV21-1 with TRBJ1-5; no DNA check was done on the table's D call, TRBD1. TRBV21-1 is a pseudogene. The CDR3 runs 19 residues. CDR3 DNA: TGTGCCAGCAGCAAAGACCCTCAGTTATTCGACAGCGCAAATCAGCCCCAGCATTTT. Translating gives CASSKDPQLFDSANQPQHF.

With regard to this clonotype: It is unclear where the CDR3 begins or ends on the DNA, so no DNA is shown, and the CDR3 is as TCRdb lists it. This chain joins TRBV27 and TRBJ2-7; the table names TRBD1, a call not compared with the DNA. Germline V gives CDR1 MNHEY, CDR2 SMNVEV (reference sequence). A total of 14 residues make up the CDR3, ends included. The CDR3 loop reads CASSSSQGGYEQYF.

In this sample, this clonotype turned up many times. This sequence joins TRBV14 and TRBJ2-3; 7 bases map to TRBD1. The germline V gene encodes CDR1 SGHDN and CDR2 FVKESK. CDR3 length equals 16 residues. Germline trimming cut 1 base from V and 6 bases from J; bases unmatched to any gene: 10. The CDR3 sequence: CASSQARQGITDTQYF. The DNA of the CDR3 is TGTGCCAGCAGCCAAGCCCGACAGGGAATAACCGATACGCAGTATTTT.

This clonotype has more than one count but fewer than ten. The chain uses TRBV28 and TRBJ2-6; TRBD1 matches 8 bases. Germline V gene data show CDR1 as MDHEN and CDR2 as SYDVKM. The CDR3 consists of 16 residues. Germline trimming cut 6 bases from V and 2 bases from J; bases unmatched to any gene: 6. The CDR3 DNA reads as TGTGCCAGCAGCATTTCAGGGGGCCCTGGGGCCAACGTCCTGACTTTC. Translated: CASSISGGPGANVLTF.

This clonotype came up a few times. This chain uses TRBV14 with TRBJ2-5, with unresolved D. CDR1 SGHDN and CDR2 FVKESK come from the germline V gene. Trimming took 7 bases from V and 1 from J, leaving 10 bases between them. The CDR3 has 13 residues. CDR3 residues: CASIAGSQETQYF. CDR3 nucleotides: TGTGCCAGCATCGCTGGGTCCCAAGAGACCCAGTACTTC.

This clonotype was recorded at least ten times. The V gene is TRBV2, the J gene TRBJ2-3; D perhaps matches TRBD2 (6 bases). CDR1 is SNHLY and CDR2 is FYNNEI in the germline V gene. The CDR3 is 14 residues long. V was pared by 5 bases and J by 1 base, with 10 bases between. CDR3 region: CASSSRRGTDTQYF. In nucleotides, the CDR3 is TGTGCCAGCAGTTCACGGAGGGGCACAGATACGCAGTATTTT.

In its sample, this clonotype was seen many times. The CDR3 reads CASSTGQTNSPLHF. Written as DNA, the CDR3 is TGTGCCAGCAGTACAGGACAGACTAATTCACCCCTCCACTTT. The chain combines TRBV6-5 with TRBJ1-6; perhaps TRBD1 as D (6 bases). CDR1 MNHEY and CDR2 SVGAGI come from the germline V gene. The CDR3 contains 14 residues. Trimming stripped 5 bases from V and 6 bases from J, with 11 bases between.

This clonotype has ten or more counts. The chain has TRBV6-6 and TRBJ1-2, with 7 bases matching TRBD1. CDR1 is MNHNY, CDR2 SVGAGI, per germline (reference sequence). The CDR3 consists of 12 residues. V dropped 0 bases and J dropped 9; count of bases not matched to a gene: 1. CDR3 nucleotide sequence: TGTGCCAGCAGTTACTCGACAGGGAGCTACACCTTC. Protein: CASSYSTGSYTF.

The chain has TRBV10-2 and TRBJ1-1, with 8 bases lining up with TRBD1. The germline CDR1 and CDR2 sequences are WSHSY and SAAADI. The junction had 11 bases not matched to a gene; V was cut back by 3 bases and J by 8 bases. The CDR3 is 15 amino acids. The CDR3 sequence is CASSEFVGTGQEAFF. CDR3 in DNA: TGCGCCAGCAGTGAATTTGTAGGGACAGGACAAGAAGCTTTCTTT.

V and J are TRBV19 and TRBJ2-2; 9 nucleotides align to TRBD2. The germline V gene has CDR1 LNHDA and CDR2 SQIVND (reference sequence). V shed 2 bases, J shed 6 bases, and the junction held 7 bases outside the gene matches. CDR3 size: 16 residues. DNA of the CDR3: TGTGCCAGTAGTATACCCGTGACTAGCGGACCCGGGGAGCTGTTTTTT. Encoded protein: CASSIPVTSGPGELFF.

This clonotype was recorded at least ten times. A read error may account for a junction end that differs from germline. The gene calls are TRBV12-3 or TRBV12-4 and TRBJ2-5; 10 nucleotides match TRBD2. The CDR3 is made up of 14 amino acids. The CDR3 nucleotides read TGTGCCAGCAGCTTAGCGGGGGGACAAGAGACCCAGTACTTC. Its translation is CASSLAGGQETQYF.

V gene TRBV7-9 combines with J gene TRBJ2-1, with D possibly matching TRBD2 (5 bases). Per germline, CDR1 SEHNR and CDR2 FQNEAQ (reference sequence). The CDR3 contains 17 residues. Trimming left V 5 bases short and J 1 base short, with 18 bases between. CDR3 nucleotides: TGTGCCAGCAGCCCCGGTGGTGGGCTAGCATCCTACAATGAGCAGTTCTTC. Amino acid sequence: CASSPGGGLASYNEQFF.

The chain combines TRBV12-3 or TRBV12-4 with TRBJ2-7; a weak D match, TRBD1 (5 bases). With 0 bases removed from V and 3 bases from J, the gap between germline ends came to 15 bases. The CDR3 consists of 16 residues. The DNA of the CDR3 is TGTGCCAGCAGTTTAGCGGGGCTAGTGATGTTCTACGAGCAGTACTTC. It specifies CASSLAGLVMFYEQYF.

The table lists this clonotype with many counts. J is TRBJ2-6 and V is TRBV4-3; D might be TRBD2 (5 bases). With 0 bases removed from V and 4 bases from J, the gap between germline ends came to 10 bases. The CDR3 is 16 residues long. Germline loops: CDR1 LGHNA, CDR2 YSLEER. The CDR3 loop reads CASSQDRTPGANVLTF. The DNA of the CDR3 is TGCGCCAGCAGCCAAGACAGGACTCCCGGGGCCAACGTCCTGACTTTC.

This clonotype appeared a few times. The chain recombines TRBV3-1 with TRBJ1-2; D not resolved. Looked up from germline, CDR1 is LGHDT and CDR2 is YNNKEL (reference sequence). There are 15 residues in the CDR3. Trimming cost V 4 bases and J 4 bases, with 16 bases left between them. The CDR3 region is CASSRGGQTFYGYTF. The DNA of the CDR3 is TGTGCCAGCAGCCGCGGAGGGCAGACCTTCTATGGCTACACCTTC. The entire variable domain, with the rest obtained from reference TRBV3-1 and TRBJ1-2, is as follows: DTAVSQTPKYLVTQMGNDKSIKCEQNLGHDTMYWYKQDSKKFLKIMFSYNNKELIINETVPNRFSPKSPDKAHLNLHINSLELGDSAVYFCASSRGGQTFYGYTFGSGTRLTVV.

This clonotype was found many times. This rearrangement joins TRBV6-5 to TRBJ1-5; D is unclear. This CDR3 contains 13 residues. Trimming left V 6 bases short and J 5 bases short, with 11 bases between. From germline, CDR1 is MNHEY and CDR2 SVGAGI. CDR3 coding DNA: TGTGCCAGCAGGGTAGGGTCCGATCAGCCCCAGCATTTT. Encoded protein: CASRVGSDQPQHF.

As DNA, the CDR3 is TGTGCCAGCAGCTTCAGTGCCACCTGGTACGAGCAGTACTTC. Amino acids: CASSFSATWYEQYF. This rearrangement joins TRBV7-9 to TRBJ2-7, with D hard to call. The CDR3 sequence is 14 residues long. Trimming pared 3 bases from V and 4 bases from J, leaving 13 bases between. CDR1 is SEHNR and CDR2 is FQNEAQ in the germline V gene (reference sequence).

This clonotype has only a few counts. This chain links TRBV6-2 or TRBV6-3 with TRBJ2-7; 9 bases agree with TRBD1. The CDR3 sequence is 14 residues long. Germline CDR1 reads MNHEY; CDR2 reads SVGEGT. V lost 2 bases and J lost 2; bases outside the gene matches: 1. The CDR3: CASSYGTGTYEQYF. CDR3 nucleotides: TGTGCCAGCAGTTACGGGACAGGGACCTACGAGCAGTACTTC.

This clonotype was recorded many times. This CDR3 is CASRLEGTELPQHF. As DNA, the CDR3 is TGTGCCAGCCGCCTCGAGGGGACCGAACTGCCCCAGCATTTT. The chain joins TRBV6-2 or TRBV6-3 to TRBJ1-5; D possibly corresponds to TRBD1 (5 bases). Germline-derived CDR1 and CDR2 are MNHEY and SVGEGT. V lost 8 bases and J 9 bases, leaving 20 bases between the germline ends. The CDR3 sequence is 14 residues long.

Points on this clonotype: An end of the junction does not agree with germline; a read error may underlie this. The J gene is TRBJ2-1, the V gene TRBV12-3 or TRBV12-4; 11 bases align to TRBD2. The CDR3 length is 15 residues. The CDR3 nucleotides are TGTGCCAGCAGACCTCTAGCGGGGGGTTACAATGAGAAGTTCTTC. It encodes CASRPLAGGYNEKFF.

This chain connects TRBV10-3 to TRBJ2-3; tentative D call: TRBD2 (6 bases). The germline V gene encodes CDR1 ENHRY and CDR2 SYGVKD. The CDR3 has 15 residues. V was pared by 10 bases and J by 0 bases, with 17 bases between. The CDR3 nucleotides are TGTGCCACCACCTCTGGCGGGATTAGCACAGATACGCAGTATTTT. Protein sequence: CATTSGGISTDTQYF.

This chain connects TRBV11-2 to TRBJ2-7; the D is unclear. Germline lookup yields CDR1 SGHAT and CDR2 FQNNGV. V lost 3 bases and J lost 2, with 8 bases in between. This CDR3 region has 13 residues. The CDR3 nucleotides are TGTGCCAGCAGCTTCCCTCGACCCTACGAGCAGTACTTC. Translated, it gives CASSFPRPYEQYF.

This clonotype was recorded at least ten times. This chain joins TRBV6-1 and TRBJ2-7; maybe TRBD2 (6 bases). V lost 2 bases and J 4 bases, leaving 15 bases between the germline ends. Germline V gene lookup returns CDR1 MNHNS and CDR2 SASEGT. This CDR3 spans 15 amino acids. Here the CDR3 reads CASSESAEGSYEQYF. In DNA, the CDR3 is TGTGCCAGCAGTGAATCGGCGGAGGGATCTTACGAGCAGTACTTC.